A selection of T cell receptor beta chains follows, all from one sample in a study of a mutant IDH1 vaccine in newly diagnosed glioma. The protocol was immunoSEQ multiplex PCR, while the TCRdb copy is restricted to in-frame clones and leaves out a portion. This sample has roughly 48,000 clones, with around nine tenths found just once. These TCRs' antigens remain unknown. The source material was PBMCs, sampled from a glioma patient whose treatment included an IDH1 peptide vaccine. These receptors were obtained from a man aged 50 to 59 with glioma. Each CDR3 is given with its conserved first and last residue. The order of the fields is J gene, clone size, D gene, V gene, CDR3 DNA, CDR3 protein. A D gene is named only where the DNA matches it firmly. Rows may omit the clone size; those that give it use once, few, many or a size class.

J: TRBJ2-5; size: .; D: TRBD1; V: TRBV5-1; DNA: TGCGCCAGCAGCTTGGTTCGGACCGGGACAGGGGCCCAAGAGACCCAGTACTTC; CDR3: CASSLVRTGTGAQETQYF
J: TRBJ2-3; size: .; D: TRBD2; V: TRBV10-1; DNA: TGCGCCAGCACCCTCCTAGCGGGGCCCGGCACAGATACGCAGTATTTT; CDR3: CASTLLAGPGTDTQYF
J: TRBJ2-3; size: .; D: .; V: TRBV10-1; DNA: TGCGCCAGTCATGAGACGCAAGATACGCAGTATTTT; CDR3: CASHETQDTQYF
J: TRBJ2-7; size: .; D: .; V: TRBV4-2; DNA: TGTGCCAGCAGCCAAGGACGGGACCTCTCCTACGAGCAGTACTTC; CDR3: CASSQGRDLSYEQYF
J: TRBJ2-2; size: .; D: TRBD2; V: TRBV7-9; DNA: TGTGCCAGCAGCTTAGACCTTCTAGCGGGGGGGAACACCGGGGAGCTGTTTTTT; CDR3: CASSLDLLAGGNTGELFF
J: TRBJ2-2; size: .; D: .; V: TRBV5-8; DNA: TGTGCCAGCAGGACTACCAAGGTGGTCGGGGAGCTGTTTTTT; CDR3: CASRTTKVVGELFF
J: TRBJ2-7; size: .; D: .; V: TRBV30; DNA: TGTGCCTGGAGTGTGGACGCATCCTACGAGCAGTACTTC; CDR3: CAWSVDASYEQYF
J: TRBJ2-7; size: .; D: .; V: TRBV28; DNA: TGTGCCAGCAGTTTCTTCCGAATCGGGGTCGAGCAGTACTTC; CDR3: CASSFFRIGVEQYF
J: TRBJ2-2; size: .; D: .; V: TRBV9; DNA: TGTGCCAGCAGCGTAGCTTCGGGAGAGACCGGGGAGCTGTTTTTT; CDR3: CASSVASGETGELFF
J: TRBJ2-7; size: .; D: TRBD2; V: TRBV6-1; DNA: TGTGCCAGCAGTCTCGCCTCGGGGGGATCCTACGAGCAGTACTTC; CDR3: CASSLASGGSYEQYF
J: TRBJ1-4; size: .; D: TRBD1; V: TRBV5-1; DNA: TGCGCCAGCGGGACAGCAACTAATGAAAAACTGTTTTTT; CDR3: CASGTATNEKLFF
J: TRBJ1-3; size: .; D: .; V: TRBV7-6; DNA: TGTGCCAGCAGCTTATGGGGGCGGGCCAGCTCTGGAAACACCATATATTTT; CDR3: CASSLWGRASSGNTIYF
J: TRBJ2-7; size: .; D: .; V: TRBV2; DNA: TGTGCCAGCAGGGGGGGTAGCGTGCTTTACGAGCAGTACTTC; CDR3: CASRGGSVLYEQYF
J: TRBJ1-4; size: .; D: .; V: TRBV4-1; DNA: TGCGCCAGCAGCCAAGGACAGTTTCGGGAAAAACTGTTTTTT; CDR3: CASSQGQFREKLFF
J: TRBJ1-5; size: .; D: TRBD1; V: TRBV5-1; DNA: TGCGCCAGCAGCCTACTGACAGGGCTGAGCAATCAGCCCCAGCATTTT; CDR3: CASSLLTGLSNQPQHF
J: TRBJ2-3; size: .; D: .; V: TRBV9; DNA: TGTGCCAGCAGCGTAGGTGAAGGGCGGCTCGGAAATACGCAGTATTTT; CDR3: CASSVGEGRLGNTQYF
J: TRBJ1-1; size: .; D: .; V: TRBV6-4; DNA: TGTGCCAGCAGTGTTGGAGCAACGAACACTGAAGCTTTCTTT; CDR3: CASSVGATNTEAFF
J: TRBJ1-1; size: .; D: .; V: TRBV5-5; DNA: TGTGCCAGCAGACGGACGGAGACTGAAGCTTTCTTT; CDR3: CASRRTETEAFF
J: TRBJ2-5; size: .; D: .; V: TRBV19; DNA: TGTGCCACCCGACAGGGAGGAGAGACCCAGTACTTC; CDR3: CATRQGGETQYF
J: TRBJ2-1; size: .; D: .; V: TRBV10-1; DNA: TGCGCCAGCAGTGAGGGCAGGGACCCTCGGGGGCAGTTCTTC; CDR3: CASSEGRDPRGQFF
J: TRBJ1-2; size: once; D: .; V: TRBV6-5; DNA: TGTGCCAGCAGTTCGATCTTGGACCGAAACTATGGCTACACCTTC; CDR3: CASSSILDRNYGYTF
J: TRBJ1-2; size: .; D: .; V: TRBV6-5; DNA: TGTGCCAGCAGCCTAACCGGGACGTATGGCTACACCTTC; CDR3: CASSLTGTYGYTF
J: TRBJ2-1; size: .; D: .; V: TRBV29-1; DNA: TGCAGCGTAAGGGGGGCGGTAGATTATGAGGACAATGAGCAGTTCTTC; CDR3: CSVRGAVDYEDNEQFF
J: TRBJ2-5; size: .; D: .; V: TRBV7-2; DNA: TGTGCCAGCAGCTTCACCCAGGGAGAGACCCAGTACTTC; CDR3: CASSFTQGETQYF
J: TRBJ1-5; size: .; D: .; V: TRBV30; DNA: TGTGCCTGGAGTGTACAGTCCGATCAGCCCCAGCATTTT; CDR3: CAWSVQSDQPQHF
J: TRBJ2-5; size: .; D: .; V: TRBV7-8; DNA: TGTGCCAGCAGCCCCTCCATCATCGAGACCCAGTACTTC; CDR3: CASSPSIIETQYF
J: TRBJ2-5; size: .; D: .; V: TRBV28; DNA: TGTGCCAGCAGTTGGGCAGTTCCTGAGACCCAGTACTTC; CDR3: CASSWAVPETQYF
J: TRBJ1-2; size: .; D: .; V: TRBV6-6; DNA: TGTGCCAGCACCCAGGGGACGTATGGCTACACCTTC; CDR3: CASTQGTYGYTF
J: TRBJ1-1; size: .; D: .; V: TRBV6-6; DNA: TGTGCCAGCAGGGCGGGTCGACCCGGCACTGAAGCTTTCTTT; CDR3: CASRAGRPGTEAFF
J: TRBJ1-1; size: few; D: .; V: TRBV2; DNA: TGTGCCAGCACCGTGCAGGTCTCAACTGAAGCTTTCTTT; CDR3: CASTVQVSTEAFF
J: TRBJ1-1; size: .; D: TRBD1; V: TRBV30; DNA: TGTGCCTGGACCCCAGGGGGCTGGACTGAAGCTTTCTTT; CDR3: CAWTPGGWTEAFF
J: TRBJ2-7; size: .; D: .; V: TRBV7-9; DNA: TGTGCCAGCAGCCCCAGGCCCCCCGCGGGGTTCGAGCAGTACTTC; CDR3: CASSPRPPAGFEQYF
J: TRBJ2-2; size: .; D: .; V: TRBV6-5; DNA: TGTGCCAGCAGGGAAATAAACACCGGGGAGCTGTTTTTT; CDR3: CASREINTGELFF
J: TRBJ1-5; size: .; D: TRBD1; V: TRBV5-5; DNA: TGTGCCAGCAGCCCGGACAGGGATCAGCCCCAGCATTTT; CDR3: CASSPDRDQPQHF
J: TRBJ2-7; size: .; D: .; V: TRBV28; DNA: TGTGCCAGCACCACACCGAACTTTTCCTACGAGCAGTACTTC; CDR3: CASTTPNFSYEQYF
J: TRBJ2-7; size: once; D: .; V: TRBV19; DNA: TGTGCCAGTAGCTCGGGACAGCGGGGTACGGAGCAGTACTTC; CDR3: CASSSGQRGTEQYF
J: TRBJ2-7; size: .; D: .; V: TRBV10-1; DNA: TGCGCCACCCAACGCAGTTCGCTCTACGAGCAGTACTTC; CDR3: CATQRSSLYEQYF
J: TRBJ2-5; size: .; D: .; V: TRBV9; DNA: TGTGCCAGCAGCCCCTCCCCTGGGAGGTTGACAGGGAAACAAGAGACCCAGTACTTC; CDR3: CASSPSPGRLTGKQETQYF
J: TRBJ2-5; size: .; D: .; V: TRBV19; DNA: TGTGCCAGTAGTAGAGGACAAGAGACCCAGTACTTC; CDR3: CASSRGQETQYF
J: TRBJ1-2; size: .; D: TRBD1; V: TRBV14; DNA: TGTGCCAGCAGCCAATCGACAGGGGGCGTTTATGGCTACACCTTC; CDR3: CASSQSTGGVYGYTF
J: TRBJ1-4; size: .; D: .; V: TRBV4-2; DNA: TGTGCCAGCAAGTTGTGGACTGCAACTAATGAAAAACTGTTTTTT; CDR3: CASKLWTATNEKLFF
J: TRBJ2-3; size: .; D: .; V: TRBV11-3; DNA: TGTGCCAGCAGCTTCGGGGGCATAGGCACAGATACGCAGTATTTT; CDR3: CASSFGGIGTDTQYF
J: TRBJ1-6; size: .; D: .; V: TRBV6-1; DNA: TGTGCCAGCAGTAAGGTAGATTCACCCCTCCACTTT; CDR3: CASSKVDSPLHF
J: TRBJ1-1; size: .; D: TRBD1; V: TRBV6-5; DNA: TGTGCCAGCAGTTCCCCGGGACAGGGCTCTGAAGCTTTCTTT; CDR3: CASSSPGQGSEAFF